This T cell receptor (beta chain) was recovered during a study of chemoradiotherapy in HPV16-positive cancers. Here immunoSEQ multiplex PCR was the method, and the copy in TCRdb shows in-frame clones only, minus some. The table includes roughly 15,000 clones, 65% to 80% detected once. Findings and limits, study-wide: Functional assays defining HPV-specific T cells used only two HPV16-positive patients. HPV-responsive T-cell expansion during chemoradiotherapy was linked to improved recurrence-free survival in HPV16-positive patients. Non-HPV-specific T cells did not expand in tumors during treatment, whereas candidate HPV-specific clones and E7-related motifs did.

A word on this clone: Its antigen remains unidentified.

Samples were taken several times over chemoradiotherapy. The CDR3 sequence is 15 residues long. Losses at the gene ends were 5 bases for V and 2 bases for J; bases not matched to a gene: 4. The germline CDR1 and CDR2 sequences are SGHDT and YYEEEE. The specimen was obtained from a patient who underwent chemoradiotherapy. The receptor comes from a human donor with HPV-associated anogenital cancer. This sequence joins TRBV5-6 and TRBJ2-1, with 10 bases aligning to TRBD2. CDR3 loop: CASRASGSPYNEQFF. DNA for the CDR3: TGTGCCAGCAGGGCTAGCGGGAGCCCCTACAATGAGCAGTTCTTC. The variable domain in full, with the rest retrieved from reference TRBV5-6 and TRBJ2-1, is DAGVTQSPTHLIKTRGQQVTLRCSPKSGHDTVSWYQQALGQGPQFIFQYYEEEERQRGNFPDRFSGHQFPNYSSELNVNALLLGDSALYLCASRASGSPYNEQFFGPGTRLTVL.